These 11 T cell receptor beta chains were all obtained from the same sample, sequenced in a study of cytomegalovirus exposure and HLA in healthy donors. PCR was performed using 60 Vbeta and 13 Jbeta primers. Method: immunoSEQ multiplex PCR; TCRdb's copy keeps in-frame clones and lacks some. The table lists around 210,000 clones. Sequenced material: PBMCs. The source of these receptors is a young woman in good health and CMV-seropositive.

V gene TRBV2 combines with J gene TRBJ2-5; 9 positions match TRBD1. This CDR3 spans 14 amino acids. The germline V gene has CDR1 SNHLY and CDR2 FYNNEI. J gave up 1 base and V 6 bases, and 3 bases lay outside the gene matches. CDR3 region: CASRQGQGQETQYF. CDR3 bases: TGTGCCAGCAGACAGGGACAGGGCCAAGAGACCCAGTACTTC.

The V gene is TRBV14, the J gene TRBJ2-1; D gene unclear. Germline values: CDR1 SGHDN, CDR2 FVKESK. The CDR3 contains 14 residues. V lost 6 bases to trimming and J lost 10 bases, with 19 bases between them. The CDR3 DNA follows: TGTGCCAGCAGACTAAAATTTGAGCCTTGGGAGCAGTTCTTC. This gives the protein CASRLKFEPWEQFF.

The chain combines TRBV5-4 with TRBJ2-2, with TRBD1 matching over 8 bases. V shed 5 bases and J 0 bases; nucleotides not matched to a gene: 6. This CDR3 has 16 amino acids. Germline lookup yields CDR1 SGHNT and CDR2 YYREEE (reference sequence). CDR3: CASSPGGFANTGELFF. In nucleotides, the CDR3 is TGTGCCAGCAGTCCAGGGGGCTTCGCGAACACCGGGGAGCTGTTTTTT.

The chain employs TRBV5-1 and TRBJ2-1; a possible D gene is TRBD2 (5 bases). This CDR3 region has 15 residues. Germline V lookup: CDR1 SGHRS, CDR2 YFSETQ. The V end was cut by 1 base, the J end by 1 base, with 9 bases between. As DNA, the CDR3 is TGCGCCAGCAGCTTGAGGAGCGGTTCCTACAATGAGCAGTTCTTC. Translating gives CASSLRSGSYNEQFF.

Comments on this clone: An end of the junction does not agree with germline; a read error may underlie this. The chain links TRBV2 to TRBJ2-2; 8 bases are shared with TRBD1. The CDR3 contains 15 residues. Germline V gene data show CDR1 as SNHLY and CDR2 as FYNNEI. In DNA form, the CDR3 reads TGTGCCGGCAGTGTACAGGGGGGAAACACCGGGGAGCTGTTTTTT. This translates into CAGSVQGGNTGELFF.

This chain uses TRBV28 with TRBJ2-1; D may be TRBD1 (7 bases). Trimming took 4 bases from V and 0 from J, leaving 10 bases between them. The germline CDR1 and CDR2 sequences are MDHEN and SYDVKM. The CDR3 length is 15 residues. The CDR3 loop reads CASSSGGSSYNEQFF. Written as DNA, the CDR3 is TGTGCCAGCAGTTCAGGGGGGAGCTCCTACAATGAGCAGTTCTTC.

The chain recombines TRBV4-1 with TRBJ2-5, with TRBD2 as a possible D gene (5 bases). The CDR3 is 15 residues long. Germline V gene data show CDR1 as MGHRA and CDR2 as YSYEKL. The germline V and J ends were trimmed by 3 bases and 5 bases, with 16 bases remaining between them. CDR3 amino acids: CASSQDTRTGETQYF. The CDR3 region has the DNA TGCGCCAGCAGCCAGGATACTAGGACGGGGGAGACCCAGTACTTC.

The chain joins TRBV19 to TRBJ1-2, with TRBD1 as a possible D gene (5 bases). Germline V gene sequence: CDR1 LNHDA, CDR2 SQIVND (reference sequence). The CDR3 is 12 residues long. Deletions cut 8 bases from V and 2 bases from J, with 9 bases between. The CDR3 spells CASQQANYGYTF. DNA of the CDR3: TGTGCCAGTCAACAGGCGAACTATGGCTACACCTTC.

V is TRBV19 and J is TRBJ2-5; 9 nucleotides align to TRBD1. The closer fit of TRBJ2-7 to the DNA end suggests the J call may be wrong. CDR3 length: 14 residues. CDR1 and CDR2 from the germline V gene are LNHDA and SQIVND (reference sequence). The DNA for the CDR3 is TGTGCCAGTAGTCTGCGGGACAGGGCCTACGAGCAGTACTTC. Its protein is CASSLRDRAYEQYF.

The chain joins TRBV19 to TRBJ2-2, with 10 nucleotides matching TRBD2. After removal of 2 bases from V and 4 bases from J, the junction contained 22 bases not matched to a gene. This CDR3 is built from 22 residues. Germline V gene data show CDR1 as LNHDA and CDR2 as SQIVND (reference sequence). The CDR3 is CASSIIGWRAGGPRAITGELFF. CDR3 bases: TGTGCCAGTAGTATAATTGGCTGGCGAGCGGGAGGGCCGCGCGCGATCACCGGGGAGCTGTTTTTT.

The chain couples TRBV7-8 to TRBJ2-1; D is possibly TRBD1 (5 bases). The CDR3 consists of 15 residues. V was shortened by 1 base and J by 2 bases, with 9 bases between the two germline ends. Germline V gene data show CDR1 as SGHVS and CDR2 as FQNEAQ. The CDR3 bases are TGTGCCAGCAGCTTAGGGCAGGGCACCTACAATGAGCAGTTCTTC. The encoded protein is CASSLGQGTYNEQFF.